This is a list of T cell receptor beta chains from one sample in a study of T cells after yellow fever vaccination. TCRdb itself ran the 5' RACE reads through MiXCR, one entry per CDR3 protein. The table has roughly 49,000 distinct CDR3 sequences, roughly 7.4% seen once. The input for sequencing was CD8+ T cells sorted from PBMCs, taken approximately 16 days after the first yellow fever vaccination. The source of these receptors is a man aged 18 to 35 who received the YFV17D yellow fever vaccine. The CDR3 runs from the conserved cysteine through the conserved F or W. Each record gives: J gene, clone size, D gene, V gene, CDR3 DNA, CDR3 protein. The D gene is left open where the match is weak. For some rows the clone size is stated as once, few or many, or as a class when expanded; others skip it.

TRBJ2-1 | many | - | TRBV29-1 | TGCAGCGCTACTGACACGGGGTACAATGAGCAGTTCTTC | CSATDTGYNEQFF
TRBJ2-1 | many | - | TRBV7-9 | TGTGCCAGCAGCTTAGCCGGGGTAAGGGGCAATGAGCAGTTCTTC | CASSLAGVRGNEQFF
TRBJ2-1 | many | - | TRBV19 | TGTGCCAGTAGTATAGCAGGGCTAGCCTACAATGAGCAGTTCTTC | CASSIAGLAYNEQFF
TRBJ2-3 | - | TRBD2 | TRBV3-1 | TGTGCCACCTCCCCTAGCGGGGGTCCCACAGATACGCAGTATTTT | CATSPSGGPTDTQYF
TRBJ2-3 | - | TRBD2 | TRBV11-3 | TGTGCCAGCAGCCCACCCTTTTGGGCTAGCGGGGGGGAGGGAGATACGCAGTATTTT | CASSPPFWASGGEGDTQYF
TRBJ2-3 | many | - | TRBV5-1 | TGCGCCAGCAGCTTCTACGATACGCAGTATTTT | CASSFYDTQYF
TRBJ2-3 | many | TRBD2 | TRBV4-3 | TGCGCCAGCAGCCTGGGGGCGGGGGGGCCCCCAGATACGCAGTATTTT | CASSLGAGGPPDTQYF
TRBJ1-1 | many | - | TRBV6-5 | TGTGCCAGCAGTTACTCGTTTAGTGGTGGGACAATGACTGAAGCTTTCTTT | CASSYSFSGGTMTEAFF
TRBJ2-2 | many | - | TRBV11-3 | TGTGCCAGCAGCTTATTTCTAGGCGGGGAGCTGTTTTTT | CASSLFLGGELFF
TRBJ2-7 | - | - | TRBV5-1 | TGCGCCAGCAGCGGAGGTGGCGAGCATTACTTC | CASSGGGEHYF
TRBJ1-4 | many | - | TRBV5-6 | TGTGCCAGCAGCTTTGGCAGCAATGAAAAACTGTTTTTT | CASSFGSNEKLFF
TRBJ2-7 | few | TRBD1 | TRBV5-4 | TGTGCCAGCAGCTCCCCCGGGACAGGGGTCTACGAGCAGTACTTC | CASSSPGTGVYEQYF
TRBJ1-5 | many | TRBD1 | TRBV6-5 | TGTGCCAGCAGCCCGGGACAGGGGGTAGGACAGCCCCAGCATTTT | CASSPGQGVGQPQHF